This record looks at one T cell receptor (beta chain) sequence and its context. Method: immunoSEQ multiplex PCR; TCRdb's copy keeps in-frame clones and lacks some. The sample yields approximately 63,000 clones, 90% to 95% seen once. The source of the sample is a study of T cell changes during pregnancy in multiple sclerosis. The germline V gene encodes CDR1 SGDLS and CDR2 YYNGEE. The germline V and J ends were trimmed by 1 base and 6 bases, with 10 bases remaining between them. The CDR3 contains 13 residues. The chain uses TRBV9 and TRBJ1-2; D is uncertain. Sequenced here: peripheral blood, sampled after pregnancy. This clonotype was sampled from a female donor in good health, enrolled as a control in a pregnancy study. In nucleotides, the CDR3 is TGTGCCAGCAGCGTACCCAACCAGAATGGCTACACCTTC. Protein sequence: CASSVPNQNGYTF.